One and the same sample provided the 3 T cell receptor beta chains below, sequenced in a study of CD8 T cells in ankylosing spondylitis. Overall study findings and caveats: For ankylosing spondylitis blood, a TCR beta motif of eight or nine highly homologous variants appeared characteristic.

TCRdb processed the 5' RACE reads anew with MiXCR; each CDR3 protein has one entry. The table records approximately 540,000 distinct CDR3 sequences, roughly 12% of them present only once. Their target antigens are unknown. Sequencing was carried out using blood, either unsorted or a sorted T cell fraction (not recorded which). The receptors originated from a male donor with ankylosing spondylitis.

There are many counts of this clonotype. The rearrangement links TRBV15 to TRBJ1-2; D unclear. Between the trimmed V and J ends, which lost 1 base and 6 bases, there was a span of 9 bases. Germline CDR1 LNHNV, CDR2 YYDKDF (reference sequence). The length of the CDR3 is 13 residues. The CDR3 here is CATSRGATDGYTF. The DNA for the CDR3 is TGTGCCACCAGCAGAGGGGCGACGGATGGCTACACCTTC.

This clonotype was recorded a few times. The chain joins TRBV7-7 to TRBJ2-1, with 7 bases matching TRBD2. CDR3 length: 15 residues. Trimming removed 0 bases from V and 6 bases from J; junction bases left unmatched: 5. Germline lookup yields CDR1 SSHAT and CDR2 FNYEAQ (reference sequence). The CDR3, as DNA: TGTGCCAGCAGCTTAGCGGGAGGGCCGCGCAATGAGCAGTTCTTC. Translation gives CASSLAGGPRNEQFF.

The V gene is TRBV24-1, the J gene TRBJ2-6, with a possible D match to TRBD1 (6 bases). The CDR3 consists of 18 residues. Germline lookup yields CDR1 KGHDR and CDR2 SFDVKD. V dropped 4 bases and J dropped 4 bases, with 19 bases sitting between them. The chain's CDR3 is CATSEQPQGRSGANVLTF. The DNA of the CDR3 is TGTGCCACCAGTGAGCAGCCTCAGGGGCGATCAGGGGCCAACGTCCTGACTTTC.